The clone carrying this TCR beta chain was counted many times. Its antigen is not known. This sample is drawn from a study of response to subunit inactivated influenza vaccine. Overall study findings and caveats: A suggestion made by the authors is that each seasonal influenza vaccination recruits few new T cells.

TCRdb recomputed calls from the RT-PCR reads with MiXCR, one row per CDR3 protein. Of 400,000 to 650,000 distinct CDR3 sequences listed, 7.2% are singletons. The V and J ends lost 6 bases and 8 bases respectively, with 22 bases between them. Germline V gene lookup returns CDR1 MNHNS and CDR2 SASEGT. CDR3 size: 15 residues. The receptor comes from a man aged 50 to 75 who received an inactivated influenza vaccine. The chain carries TRBV6-1 and TRBJ1-2; D might be TRBD1 (5 bases). The starting material was PBMCs from blood, obtained around 25 months after vaccination. CDR3 nucleotides: TGTGCCAGCAGCAAAGGTTGGCAGGGCGGGAGCGGCTACACCTTC. It yields the protein CASSKGWQGGSGYTF.